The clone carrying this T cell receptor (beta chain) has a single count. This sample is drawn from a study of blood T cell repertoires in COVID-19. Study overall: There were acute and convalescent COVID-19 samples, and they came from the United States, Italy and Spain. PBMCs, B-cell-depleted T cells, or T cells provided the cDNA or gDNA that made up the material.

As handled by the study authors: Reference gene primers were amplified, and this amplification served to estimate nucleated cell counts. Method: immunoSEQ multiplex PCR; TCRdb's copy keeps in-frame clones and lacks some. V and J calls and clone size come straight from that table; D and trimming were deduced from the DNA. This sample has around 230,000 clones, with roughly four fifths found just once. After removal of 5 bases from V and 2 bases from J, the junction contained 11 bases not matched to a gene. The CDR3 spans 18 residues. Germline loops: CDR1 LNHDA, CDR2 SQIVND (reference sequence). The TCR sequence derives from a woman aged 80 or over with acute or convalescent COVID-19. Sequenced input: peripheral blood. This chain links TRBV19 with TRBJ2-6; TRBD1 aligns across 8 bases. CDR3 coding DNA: TGTGCCAGTAGTGCGCCGGGACAGGACATAGCTGGGGCCAACGTCCTGACTTTC. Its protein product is CASSAPGQDIAGANVLTF.